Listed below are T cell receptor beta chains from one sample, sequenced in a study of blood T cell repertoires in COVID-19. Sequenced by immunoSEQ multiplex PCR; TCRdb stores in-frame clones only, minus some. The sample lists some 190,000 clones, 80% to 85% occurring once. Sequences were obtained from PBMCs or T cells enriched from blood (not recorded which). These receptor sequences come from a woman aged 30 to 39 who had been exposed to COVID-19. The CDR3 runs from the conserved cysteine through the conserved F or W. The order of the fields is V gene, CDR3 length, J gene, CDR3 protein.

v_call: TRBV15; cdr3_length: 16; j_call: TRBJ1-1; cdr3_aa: CATSGYRDRTNNEAFF
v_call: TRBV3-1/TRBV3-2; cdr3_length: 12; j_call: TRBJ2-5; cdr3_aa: CATQGGGQTQYF
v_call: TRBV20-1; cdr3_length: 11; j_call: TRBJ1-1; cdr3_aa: CSARGDNEAFF
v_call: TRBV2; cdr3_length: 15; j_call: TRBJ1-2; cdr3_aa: CASSVETGGNYGYTF
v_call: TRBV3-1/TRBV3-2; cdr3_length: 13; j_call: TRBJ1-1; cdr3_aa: CASSQIRSTEAFF
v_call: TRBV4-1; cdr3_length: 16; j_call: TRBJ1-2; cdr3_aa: CASSHQTDRVSYGYTF
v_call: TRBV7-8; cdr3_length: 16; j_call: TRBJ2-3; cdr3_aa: CASSYSERGGGDTQYF
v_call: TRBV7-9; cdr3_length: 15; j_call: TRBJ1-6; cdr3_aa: CASSPLTGASGALHF
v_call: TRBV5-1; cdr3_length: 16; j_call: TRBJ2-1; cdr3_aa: CASSFSGPTRGDEQFF
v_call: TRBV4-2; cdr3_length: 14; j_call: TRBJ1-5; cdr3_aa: CASSPGEGDQPQHF
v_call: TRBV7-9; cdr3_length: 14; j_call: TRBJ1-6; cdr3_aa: CASSYTGSGSPLHF
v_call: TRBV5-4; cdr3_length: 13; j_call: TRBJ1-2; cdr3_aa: CASSSGGNYGYTF
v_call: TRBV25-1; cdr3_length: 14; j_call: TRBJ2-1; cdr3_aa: CASRLPGSYNEQFF
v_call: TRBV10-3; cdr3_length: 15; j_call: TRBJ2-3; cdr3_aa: CAISASLADTDTQYF
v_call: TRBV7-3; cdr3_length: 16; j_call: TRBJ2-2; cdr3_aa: CASSLTTVSNTGELFF
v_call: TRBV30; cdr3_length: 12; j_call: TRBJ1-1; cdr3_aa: CAWSVQGTEAFF
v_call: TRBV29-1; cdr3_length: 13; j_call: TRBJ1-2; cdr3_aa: CSVEAGGGYGYTF
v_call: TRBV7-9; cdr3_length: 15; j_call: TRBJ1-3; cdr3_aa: CASSLGQGSGNTIYF
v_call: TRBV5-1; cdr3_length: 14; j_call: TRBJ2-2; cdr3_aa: CASSLDRGAGELFF
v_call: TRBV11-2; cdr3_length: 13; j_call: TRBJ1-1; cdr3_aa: CASSFGLHTEAFF
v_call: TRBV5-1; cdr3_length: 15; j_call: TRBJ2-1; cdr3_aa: CASSLDLRGAGEQFF
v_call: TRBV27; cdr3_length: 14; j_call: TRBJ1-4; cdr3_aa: CASSHDRGREKLFF
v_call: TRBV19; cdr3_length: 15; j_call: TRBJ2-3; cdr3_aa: CASSMGTGQSDTQYF
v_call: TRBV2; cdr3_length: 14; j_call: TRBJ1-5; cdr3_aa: CASSMGTVYQPQHF
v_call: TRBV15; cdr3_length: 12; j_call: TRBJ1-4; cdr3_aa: CATSRAGEKLFF
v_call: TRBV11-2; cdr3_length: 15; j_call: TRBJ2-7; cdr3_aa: CASSLDRKGSYEQYF
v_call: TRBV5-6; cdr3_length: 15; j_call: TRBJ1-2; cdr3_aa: CASSFMSGGHYGYTF
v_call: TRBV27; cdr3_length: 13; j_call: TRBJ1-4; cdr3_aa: CARRSLAREKLFF
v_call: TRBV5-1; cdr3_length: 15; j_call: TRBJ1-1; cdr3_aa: CASSLGLGGNTEAFF
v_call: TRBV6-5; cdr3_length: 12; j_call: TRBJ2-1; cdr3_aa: CASRDTLIEQFF
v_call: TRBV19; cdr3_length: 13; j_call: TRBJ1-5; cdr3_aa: CASSISRDQPQHF
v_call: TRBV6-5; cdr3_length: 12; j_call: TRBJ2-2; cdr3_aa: CADQEDTGELFF
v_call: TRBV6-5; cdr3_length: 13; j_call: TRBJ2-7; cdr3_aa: CASSVGGSYEQYF
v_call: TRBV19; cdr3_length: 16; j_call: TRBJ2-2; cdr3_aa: CASNRQPLAGTGELFF
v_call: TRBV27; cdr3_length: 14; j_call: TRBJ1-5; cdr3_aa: CASSLQTGYQPQHF
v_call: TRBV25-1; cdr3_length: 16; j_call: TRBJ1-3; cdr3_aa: CASSDPGPLSGNTIYF
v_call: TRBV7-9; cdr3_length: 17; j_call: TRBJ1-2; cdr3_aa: CASSRDRTGWGLDGYTF
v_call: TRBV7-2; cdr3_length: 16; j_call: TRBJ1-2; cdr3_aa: CASSLVGGEGIYGYTF
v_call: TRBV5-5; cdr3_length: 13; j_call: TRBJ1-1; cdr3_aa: CASSPPGNTEAFF
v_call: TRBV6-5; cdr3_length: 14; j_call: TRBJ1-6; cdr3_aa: CASKRDRNNSPLHF
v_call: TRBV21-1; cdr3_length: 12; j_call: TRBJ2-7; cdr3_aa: CASSKVQNEQYF
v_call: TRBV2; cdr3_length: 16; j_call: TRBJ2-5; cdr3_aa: CASSVVGRGRMETQYF
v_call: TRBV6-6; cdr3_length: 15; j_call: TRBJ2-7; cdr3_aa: CASSKPTSGDYEQYF
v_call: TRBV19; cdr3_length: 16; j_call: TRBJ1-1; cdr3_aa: CASSIDPSTGETEAFF
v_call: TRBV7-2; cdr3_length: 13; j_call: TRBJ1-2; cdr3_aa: CASSVSTGTGYTF
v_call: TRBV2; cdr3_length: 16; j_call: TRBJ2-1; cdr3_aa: CASSVMGGASYNEQFF
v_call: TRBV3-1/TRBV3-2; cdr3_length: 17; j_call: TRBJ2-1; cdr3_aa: CASSQESVGRGRDEQFF
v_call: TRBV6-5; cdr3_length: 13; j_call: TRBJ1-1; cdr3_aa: CASEHRGSTEAFF
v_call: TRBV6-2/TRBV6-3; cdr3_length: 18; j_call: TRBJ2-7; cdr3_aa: CASSYRSSGGALAYEQYF
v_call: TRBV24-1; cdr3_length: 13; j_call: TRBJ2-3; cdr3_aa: CATGGQGTDTQYF